Each of the 24 T cell receptor beta chains below was sequenced from the same sample in a study of blood T cell repertoires in COVID-19. Produced via immunoSEQ multiplex PCR; TCRdb's table is partial and in-frame only. In the table there are about 310,000 clones, just under 90% of which are singletons. The source material was PBMCs or T cells enriched from blood (not recorded which). Source of these receptors: a woman under 40 who had recovered from COVID-19.

This clone was recorded once. V usage is TRBV19 and J usage is TRBJ2-2; tentative D call: TRBD2 (7 bases). V was pared by 7 bases and J by 1 base, with 13 bases between. The germline CDR1 and CDR2 sequences are LNHDA and SQIVND (reference sequence). The CDR3 consists of 15 residues. CDR3 sequence (DNA): TGTGCCAGTACCGGGGGGACATTGAACACCGGGGAGCTGTTTTTT. It yields the protein CASTGGTLNTGELFF.

This chain uses TRBV29-1 with TRBJ2-1, with 7 nucleotides matching TRBD2. V shed 5 bases, J shed 9 bases, and the junction held 16 bases outside the gene matches. Germline CDR1 and CDR2: SQVTM and ANQGSEA. The CDR3 is 15 residues long. The CDR3 bases are TGCAGCGTTTGTCCCCCTAGCGGACCATGTGGTGAGCAGTTCTTC. Protein sequence: CSVCPPSGPCGEQFF.

V and J are TRBV7-2 and TRBJ1-5; D remains unclear. V was trimmed by 5 bases and J by 0 bases, leaving 8 bases between them. In germline, CDR1 is SGHTA, CDR2 FQGNSA. CDR3 length: 14 residues. CDR3 sequence (DNA): TGTGCCAGCAGCCGTATTTATAGCAATCAGCCCCAGCATTTT. This translates into CASSRIYSNQPQHF.

This sequence joins TRBV30 and TRBJ2-3; D might be TRBD2 (6 bases). CDR3 length equals 13 residues. The V end lost 1 base, the J end lost 6 bases, and 11 bases lay between the germline ends. Germline V gene sequence: CDR1 GTSNPN, CDR2 SVGIG (reference sequence). DNA for the CDR3: TGTGCCTGGAGTGGAGGTGGAGGGGATACGCAGTATTTT. It is translated as CAWSGGGGDTQYF.

For this clone: Other DNA sequences within the sample encode an identical CDR3. The chain combines TRBV19 with TRBJ2-7; maybe TRBD1 (6 bases). The CDR3 has 13 residues. Germline assignment: CDR1 LNHDA and CDR2 SQIVND (reference sequence). V lost 5 bases and J lost 2, with 10 bases in between. CDR3 coding DNA: TGTGCCAGTAGTCTGGACAGCACCTACGAGCAGTACTTC. This sequence encodes CASSLDSTYEQYF.

This clone has a handful of counts. This chain connects TRBV7-2 to TRBJ2-1; 7 positions agree with TRBD2. Per the germline V gene, CDR1 is SGHTA and CDR2 is FQGNSA. V shed 6 bases and J 0 bases; nucleotides not matched to a gene: 2. The CDR3 loop spans 14 amino acids. CDR3 sequence reads: CASRPSGSYNEQFF. The CDR3 DNA sequence: TGTGCCAGCAGACCTAGCGGCTCCTACAATGAGCAGTTCTTC. Complete variable domain (other parts from reference TRBV7-2 and TRBJ2-1): GAGVSQSPSNKVTEKGKDVELRCDPISGHTALYWYRQSLGQGLEFLIYFQGNSAPDKSGLPSDRFSAERTGGSVSTLTIQRTQQEDSAVYLCASRPSGSYNEQFFGPGTRLTVL.

This chain uses TRBV4-2 with TRBJ1-2, with a possible D match to TRBD1 (5 bases). The germline V and J ends were trimmed by 2 bases and 3 bases, with 25 bases remaining between them. The germline V gene encodes CDR1 LGHNA and CDR2 YNFKEQ. CDR3 length: 19 residues. The DNA for the CDR3 is TGTGCCAGCAGCCAAACCAAGCTTGTGTTAGGGCAGGGATACTATGGCTACACCTTC. This encodes CASSQTKLVLGQGYYGYTF.

This clone was seen a handful of times. The chain employs TRBV5-4 and TRBJ1-2; TRBD1 aligns across 8 bases. Germline values: CDR1 SGHNT, CDR2 YYREEE (reference sequence). V trimming: 1 base; J trimming: 1 base; junction bases outside the gene matches: 3. The CDR3 consists of 15 residues. In DNA, the CDR3 is TGTGCCAGCAGCTTGTTACAGGGGGGTAACTATGGCTACACCTTC. This sequence encodes CASSLLQGGNYGYTF.

V usage is TRBV18 and J usage is TRBJ1-3, with a weak D call TRBD1 (5 bases). Deletions cut 0 bases from V and 4 bases from J, with 10 bases between. The CDR3 totals 15 residues. Germline V gene sequence: CDR1 KGHSH, CDR2 LQKENI. The CDR3 loop is CASSPPGLGGNTIYF. The DNA for the CDR3 is TGTGCCAGCTCACCACCGGGACTCGGAGGAAACACCATATATTTT.

The rearrangement joins TRBV15 to TRBJ1-2, with D hard to call. The germline gives CDR1 LNHNV, CDR2 YYDKDF (reference sequence). V lost 8 bases to trimming and J lost 4 bases, with 14 bases between them. The CDR3 loop spans 13 amino acids. CDR3 coding DNA: TGTGCCACCCGCGAGCGATTGAGCTATGGCTACACCTTC. Translated, it gives CATRERLSYGYTF.

This chain links TRBV6-6 with TRBJ1-5; D is unclear. V was shortened by 0 bases and J by 6 bases, with 12 bases between the two germline ends. Germline-derived CDR1 and CDR2 are MNHNY and SVGAGI (reference sequence). The CDR3 is 15 amino acids. This CDR3 reads CASSYSSTAGQPQHF. The DNA of the CDR3 is TGTGCCAGCAGTTACTCGTCAACAGCCGGTCAGCCCCAGCATTTT.

The rearrangement links TRBV5-5 to TRBJ1-1, with a weak D call TRBD1 (6 bases). V was shortened by 4 bases and J by 0 bases, with 13 bases between the two germline ends. The CDR3 spans 15 residues. Germline CDR1 and CDR2: SGHKS and YYEKEE (reference sequence). The CDR3 nucleotides read TGTGCCAGCAGCCTGACCGGGACAATGAACACTGAAGCTTTCTTT. Protein sequence: CASSLTGTMNTEAFF.

This clone occurred once. The gene calls are TRBV19 and TRBJ2-5, with 11 nucleotides matching TRBD1. Germline loops: CDR1 LNHDA, CDR2 SQIVND (reference sequence). The J segment lost 4 bases and the V segment lost 8 bases, leaving 6 bases of the junction unmatched. The CDR3 extends over 14 amino acids. CDR3 amino acids: CASSPDRGRETQYF. The CDR3 DNA sequence: TGTGCCAGTTCACCGGACAGGGGGCGAGAGACCCAGTACTTC.

The chain joins TRBV27 to TRBJ1-1; 8 bases fit TRBD1. The CDR3 has 14 amino acids. V lost 2 bases, J lost 5 bases, and 4 bases stayed unmatched. CDR1 MNHEY and CDR2 SMNVEV come from the germline V gene (reference sequence). The CDR3 here is CASSLEQGVTEAFF. CDR3 DNA sequence: TGTGCCAGCAGTTTAGAACAGGGGGTGACTGAAGCTTTCTTT.

The chain is built from TRBV4-2 and TRBJ2-5, with D possibly TRBD2 on 6 matching bases. The CDR3 has 15 amino acids. V was pared by 0 bases and J by 5 bases, with 13 bases between. Germline values: CDR1 LGHNA, CDR2 YNFKEQ. The CDR3 is CASSQDRGGVETQYF. The CDR3 DNA reads as TGTGCCAGCAGCCAAGATCGAGGAGGGGTGGAGACCCAGTACTTC.

In its sample, this clone was seen once. This rearrangement joins TRBV4-1 to TRBJ2-1; D might be TRBD2 (6 bases). The germline V and J ends were trimmed by 0 bases and 5 bases, with 11 bases remaining between them. Germline CDR1 and CDR2: MGHRA and YSYEKL. CDR3 length: 15 amino acids. This chain's CDR3 is CASSQDRGMNNEQFF. The CDR3 DNA sequence: TGCGCCAGCAGCCAAGACCGCGGGATGAACAATGAGCAGTTCTTC.

The chain employs TRBV30 and TRBJ1-1, with D possibly matching TRBD1 (6 bases). Between the trimmed V and J ends, which lost 3 bases and 1 base, there was a span of 18 bases. The CDR3 spans 16 residues. The germline CDR1 and CDR2 sequences are GTSNPN and SVGIG (reference sequence). The CDR3 region is CAWRSSGAPGNTEAFF. CDR3 sequence (DNA): TGTGCCTGGAGAAGTTCAGGGGCCCCCGGGAACACTGAAGCTTTCTTT.

In its sample, this clone was seen once. V gene TRBV24-1 combines with J gene TRBJ2-1; 10 bases line up with TRBD2. Germline V CDR1 and CDR2: KGHDR, SFDVKD. V trimming: 10 bases; J trimming: 7 bases; junction bases outside the gene matches: 6. This CDR3 region has 13 residues. CDR3 in amino acids: CATGTSGNNEQFF. The CDR3 DNA sequence: TGTGCCACGGGTACTAGCGGGAATAATGAGCAGTTCTTC.

The chain recombines TRBV6-5 with TRBJ1-1; the D is unclear. In germline, CDR1 is MNHEY, CDR2 SVGAGI. The CDR3 covers 16 residues. The V end was cut by 0 bases, the J end by 4 bases, with 15 bases between. The CDR3 loop is CASSYSFGDRGTEAFF. CDR3 in DNA: TGTGCCAGCAGTTACTCTTTCGGAGATAGAGGCACTGAAGCTTTCTTT.

V and J are TRBV29-1 and TRBJ1-1; D not certain. Germline V gene lookup returns CDR1 SQVTM and CDR2 ANQGSEA. The CDR3 has 13 amino acids. V lost 5 bases and J lost 0, with 10 bases in between. The CDR3 sequence: CSVRVAVNTEAFF. CDR3 nucleotide sequence: TGCAGCGTTCGGGTCGCGGTGAACACTGAAGCTTTCTTT.

The V call is TRBV10-3, the J call TRBJ2-1; 7 nucleotides align to TRBD2. With V trimmed by 4 bases and J by 5 bases, 8 bases remained unmatched. The CDR3 consists of 15 residues. Germline V CDR1 and CDR2: ENHRY, SYGVKD. The CDR3 is CAISVGGSSNNEQFF. The CDR3 DNA reads as TGTGCCATCAGTGTCGGCGGGAGTTCCAACAATGAGCAGTTCTTC.

This clone appeared once. The CDR3 region has the DNA TGTGCCAGCAGTTCAGGGGGGGGCTACACCTTC. It codes for CASSSGGGYTF. The chain recombines TRBV6-5 with TRBJ1-2; the match to TRBD1 covers 7 bases. The CDR3 runs 11 residues. CDR1 is MNHEY and CDR2 is SVGAGI in the germline V gene. J was trimmed by 8 bases and V by 4 bases; bases with no gene match: 1.

This chain joins TRBV4-1 and TRBJ1-1; 9 positions match TRBD1. This CDR3 is built from 16 residues. The V gene end was trimmed by 1 base and the J gene end by 6 bases; junction bases not matched to a gene: 9. CDR1 is MGHRA and CDR2 is YSYEKL in the germline V gene. CDR3 sequence: CASSQGDRVSRPEAFF. The DNA for the CDR3 is TGCGCCAGCAGCCAAGGGGACAGGGTGTCGAGACCTGAAGCTTTCTTT.

This chain links TRBV7-2 with TRBJ2-1; TRBD2 agrees at 8 bases. J was trimmed by 6 bases and V by 6 bases; bases with no gene match: 13. Germline-derived CDR1 and CDR2 are SGHTA and FQGNSA. CDR3 length equals 16 residues. CDR3 region: CASRPPGLGSVNEQFF. CDR3 DNA sequence: TGTGCCAGCAGACCACCGGGACTAGGATCGGTCAATGAGCAGTTCTTC.